The rows below give T cell receptor beta chains drawn from one sample of a study of early T cells in non-severe SARS-CoV-2 infection. TCRdb fed the 5' RACE reads into MiXCR, producing one record per CDR3 protein. The table records under 90,000 distinct CDR3 sequences, approximately 13% of them present only once. Sample: whole blood. The receptors originated from an adult who was a healthcare worker with PCR-confirmed SARS-CoV-2 infection or an uninfected control (not recorded which). CDR3s include the opening cysteine and the closing phenylalanine or tryptophan. The D gene is left open where the match is weak. Some rows have no size entry. The others give once, few or many, or a class for an expanded clone.

J: TRBJ2-2
length: 14
D: NA
V: TRBV20-1
size: NA
DNA: TGCAGTGCTAGAGACTCCGGTCGGTCCGAGGAGCTGTTTTTT
CDR3: CSARDSGRSEELFF

J: TRBJ2-7
length: 13
D: TRBD1
V: TRBV5-1
size: NA
DNA: TGCGCCAGCAGCTTAGGACAGGGTCACGAGCAGTACTTC
CDR3: CASSLGQGHEQYF

J: TRBJ1-1
length: 13
D: NA
V: TRBV7-9
size: NA
DNA: TGTGCCAGCAGCTTTAGTACGAACACTGAAGCTTTCTTT
CDR3: CASSFSTNTEAFF

J: TRBJ1-2
length: 15
D: NA
V: TRBV5-5
size: NA
DNA: TGTGCCAGCAGCTTATCTCAGGCGCTGGTCTATGGCTACACCTTC
CDR3: CASSLSQALVYGYTF

J: TRBJ1-1
length: 13
D: NA
V: TRBV27
size: many
DNA: TGTGCCAGCAGCCTTCGTGAGAACACTGAAGCTTTCTTT
CDR3: CASSLRENTEAFF

J: TRBJ2-1
length: 19
D: TRBD2
V: TRBV7-2
size: NA
DNA: TGTGCCAGCAGCTTACGCAGTAGTACGGCGGGGGGGCTTTTCAATGAGCAGTTCTTC
CDR3: CASSLRSSTAGGLFNEQFF

J: TRBJ2-3
length: 14
D: NA
V: TRBV5-1
size: many
DNA: TGCGCCAGCAGCTTGGCTACAATCGCAGATACGCAGTATTTT
CDR3: CASSLATIADTQYF

J: TRBJ2-1
length: 12
D: NA
V: TRBV7-2
size: NA
DNA: TGTGCCAGCAGCTTAGCCTACAATGAGCAGTTCTTC
CDR3: CASSLAYNEQFF

J: TRBJ2-3
length: 11
D: NA
V: TRBV30
size: NA
DNA: TGTGCCTGGAGCCCCTCGAGGACGCAGTATTTT
CDR3: CAWSPSRTQYF

J: TRBJ2-3
length: 16
D: NA
V: TRBV7-2
size: many
DNA: TGTGCCAGCAGCCCCACGAGCCAGCTTAGCACAGATACGCAGTATTTT
CDR3: CASSPTSQLSTDTQYF

J: TRBJ1-2
length: 14
D: TRBD1
V: TRBV3-1
size: few
DNA: TGTGCCAGCAGCCAAGGGACAGGGGCCTATGGCTACACCTTC
CDR3: CASSQGTGAYGYTF

J: TRBJ2-7
length: 17
D: NA
V: TRBV18
size: few
DNA: TGTGCCAGCTCACCAAATGCCCCTAGCGTCGTCGTCTACGAGCAGTACTTC
CDR3: CASSPNAPSVVVYEQYF

J: TRBJ2-5
length: 12
D: NA
V: TRBV2
size: few
DNA: TGTGCCAGCAGTGTATCGATGACTTGGCCCTACTTC
CDR3: CASSVSMTWPYF

J: TRBJ1-1
length: 14
D: NA
V: TRBV12-3/TRBV12-4
size: NA
DNA: TGTGCCAGCAGCGCCCAGGGGATGAACACTGAAGCTTTCTTT
CDR3: CASSAQGMNTEAFF

J: TRBJ2-5
length: 14
D: NA
V: TRBV5-1
size: many
DNA: TGCGCCAGCAGCCAGCGGACAGAAGTAGAGACCCAGTACTTC
CDR3: CASSQRTEVETQYF

J: TRBJ1-1
length: 14
D: NA
V: TRBV5-1
size: many
DNA: TGCGCCAGCAGCGCCGGGGCCTTGAACACTGAAGCTTTCTTT
CDR3: CASSAGALNTEAFF

J: TRBJ2-1
length: 15
D: TRBD2
V: TRBV20-1
size: few
DNA: TGCAGTGCTAGTGAGGGACTAGCGTTCTACAATGAGCAGTTCTTC
CDR3: CSASEGLAFYNEQFF